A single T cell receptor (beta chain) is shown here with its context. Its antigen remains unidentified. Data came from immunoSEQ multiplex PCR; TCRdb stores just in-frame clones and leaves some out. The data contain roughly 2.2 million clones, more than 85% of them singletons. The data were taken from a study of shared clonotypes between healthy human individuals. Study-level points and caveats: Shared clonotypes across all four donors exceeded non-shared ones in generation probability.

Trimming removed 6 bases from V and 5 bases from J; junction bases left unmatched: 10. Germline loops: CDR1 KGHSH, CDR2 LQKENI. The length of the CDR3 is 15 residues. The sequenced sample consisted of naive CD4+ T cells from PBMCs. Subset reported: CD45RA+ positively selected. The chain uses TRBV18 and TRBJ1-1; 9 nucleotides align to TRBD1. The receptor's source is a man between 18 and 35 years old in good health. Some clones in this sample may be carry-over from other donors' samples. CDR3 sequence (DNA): TGTGCCAGCTCGCTGAACAGGGGGCTGGAGACTGAAGCTTTCTTT. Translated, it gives CASSLNRGLETEAFF.